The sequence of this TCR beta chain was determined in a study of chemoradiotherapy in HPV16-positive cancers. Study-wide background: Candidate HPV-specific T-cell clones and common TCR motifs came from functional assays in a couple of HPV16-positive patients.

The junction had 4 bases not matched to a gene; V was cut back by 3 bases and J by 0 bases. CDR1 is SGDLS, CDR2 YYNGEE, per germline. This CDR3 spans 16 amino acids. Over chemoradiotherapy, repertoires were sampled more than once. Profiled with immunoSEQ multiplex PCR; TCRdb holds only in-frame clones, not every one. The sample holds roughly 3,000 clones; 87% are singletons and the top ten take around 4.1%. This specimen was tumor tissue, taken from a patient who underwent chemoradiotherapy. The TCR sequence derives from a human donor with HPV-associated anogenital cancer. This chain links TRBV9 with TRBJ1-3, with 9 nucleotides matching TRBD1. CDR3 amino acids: CASSGQGVISGNTIYF. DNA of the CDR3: TGTGCCAGCAGCGGACAGGGGGTAATCTCTGGAAACACCATATATTTT.